The 17 T cell receptor beta chains presented below share a single source sample, sequenced in a study of blood T cell repertoires in COVID-19. The assay was immunoSEQ multiplex PCR, and TCRdb's table has in-frame clones only and misses some. This table has 190,000 or so clones, roughly 89% appearing once. The source material was peripheral blood. The receptors were sampled from a middle-aged man with acute or convalescent COVID-19.

The chain recombines TRBV7-3 with TRBJ2-5; 7 bases line up with TRBD1. The germline V gene encodes CDR1 SGHTA and CDR2 FQGTGA. V gave up 2 bases and J gave up 5 bases; unmatched junction bases: 8. This CDR3 has 15 residues. In DNA, the CDR3 is TGTGCCAGCAGCTTAGGTGCTGGACAGGAGGAGACCCAGTACTTC. It codes for CASSLGAGQEETQYF.

The chain recombines TRBV5-1 with TRBJ2-3, with 8 bases matching TRBD2. The junction had 3 bases not matched to a gene; V was cut back by 3 bases and J by 3 bases. In germline, CDR1 is SGHRS, CDR2 YFSETQ. This CDR3 spans 14 amino acids. CDR3 nucleotide sequence: TGCGCCAGCAGCTGGGCTAGCGGGACAGATACGCAGTATTTT. Its translation is CASSWASGTDTQYF.

The chain employs TRBV19 and TRBJ1-1; TRBD1 is a possible D gene (6 bases). This CDR3 is built from 14 residues. The germline V and J ends were trimmed by 5 bases and 4 bases, with 14 bases remaining between them. Germline values: CDR1 LNHDA, CDR2 SQIVND (reference sequence). The CDR3 sequence: CASSASGARTEAFF. DNA of the CDR3: TGTGCCAGTAGTGCCTCAGGGGCTCGCACTGAAGCTTTCTTT.

The chain is built from TRBV7-2 and TRBJ2-3; the match to TRBD2 covers 9 bases. The germline V gene has CDR1 SGHTA and CDR2 FQGNSA. The CDR3 totals 16 residues. Losses at the gene ends were 5 bases for V and 5 bases for J; bases not matched to a gene: 11. The CDR3 sequence: CASSHTSGSGGDTQYF. CDR3 coding DNA: TGTGCCAGCAGCCATACCAGTGGTAGCGGGGGAGATACGCAGTATTTT. Full variable domain (missing parts from reference TRBV7-2 and TRBJ2-3): GAGVSQSPSNKVTEKGKDVELRCDPISGHTALYWYRQSLGQGLEFLIYFQGNSAPDKSGLPSDRFSAERTGGSVSTLTIQRTQQEDSAVYLCASSHTSGSGGDTQYFGPGTRLTVL.

This chain joins TRBV28 and TRBJ2-2; 9 bases are shared with TRBD2. This CDR3 is built from 15 residues. The ends lost 5 bases at V and 1 base at J; junction bases unmatched: 2. Germline loops: CDR1 MDHEN, CDR2 SYDVKM. The CDR3 region is CASSRLAENTGELFF. In DNA, the CDR3 is TGTGCCAGCAGTCGACTAGCGGAGAACACCGGGGAGCTGTTTTTT.

The J gene is TRBJ1-3, the V gene TRBV3-1 (or the pseudogene TRBV3-2); possibly TRBD1 for D (5 bases). Germline CDR1 reads LGHDT; CDR2 reads YNNKEL (reference sequence). The CDR3 loop spans 15 amino acids. V was shortened by 2 bases and J by 0 bases, with 8 bases between the two germline ends. The DNA of the CDR3 is TGTGCCAGCAGCCAACGACAGATCTCTGGAAACACCATATATTTT. It yields the protein CASSQRQISGNTIYF.

This chain uses TRBV19 with TRBJ1-1; D is perhaps TRBD1 (6 bases). Trimming stripped 11 bases from V and 5 bases from J, with 15 bases between. The CDR3 contains 12 residues. Germline V CDR1 and CDR2: LNHDA, SQIVND (reference sequence). CDR3 loop: CAVGGWGTEAFF. The CDR3, as DNA: TGTGCCGTTGGGGGCTGGGGGACTGAAGCTTTCTTT.

This chain links TRBV3-1 (or the pseudogene TRBV3-2) with TRBJ1-1; no reliable D call. The length of the CDR3 is 14 residues. Trimming shortened V by 11 bases and J by 4 bases, and 20 bases separated the two germline ends. Germline CDR1 LGHDT, CDR2 YNNKEL (reference sequence). The CDR3 loop reads CAVTPRGGSTEAFF. The CDR3 DNA sequence: TGTGCCGTCACTCCCCGGGGTGGAAGCACTGAAGCTTTCTTT.

The CDR3 region is CASSLRPGNYNEQFF. The DNA for the CDR3 is TGTGCCAGCAGTTTAAGGCCCGGGAACTACAATGAGCAGTTCTTC. This chain connects TRBV27 to TRBJ2-1; possible D gene TRBD2, 5 bases. The germline V gene has CDR1 MNHEY and CDR2 SMNVEV (reference sequence). The V end was cut by 2 bases, the J end by 3 bases, with 11 bases between. This CDR3 is 15 amino acids long.

The J gene is TRBJ1-3, the V gene TRBV12-3 or TRBV12-4, with a weak D call TRBD1 (5 bases). V shed 8 bases and J shed 2 bases, with 10 bases lying between them. The CDR3 loop spans 13 amino acids. The CDR3 bases are TGTGCCAGCTCAGGAGGGGCTGGAAACACCATATATTTT. Its translation: CASSGGAGNTIYF.

The rearrangement uses TRBV5-4 and TRBJ2-5; no clear D. Trimming pared 0 bases from V and 1 base from J, leaving 4 bases between. The CDR3 is made up of 13 amino acids. From germline, CDR1 is SGHNT and CDR2 YYREEE (reference sequence). In DNA form, the CDR3 reads TGTGCCAGCAGCTTGGTCGGCCAAGAGACCCAGTACTTC. Its protein is CASSLVGQETQYF.

This chain joins TRBV13 and TRBJ1-1, with D possibly TRBD1 on 6 matching bases. The CDR3 runs 16 residues. Per germline, CDR1 PRHDT and CDR2 FYEKMQ (reference sequence). V gave up 1 base and J gave up 0 bases, with 12 bases separating them. This chain's CDR3 is CASSLEGGRLNTEAFF. The CDR3 DNA reads TGTGCCAGCAGCTTAGAAGGGGGAAGACTGAACACTGAAGCTTTCTTT. Based on the CDR3 plus reference TRBV13 and TRBJ1-1, the full variable domain is AAGVIQSPRHLIKEKRETATLKCYPIPRHDTVYWYQQGPGQDPQFLISFYEKMQSDKGSIPDRFSAQQFSDYHSELNMSSLELGDSALYFCASSLEGGRLNTEAFFGQGTRLTVV.

The chain is built from TRBV3-1 (or the pseudogene TRBV3-2) and TRBJ2-3; 9 bases match TRBD2. CDR3 length: 18 amino acids. CDR1 is LGHDT and CDR2 is YNNKEL in the germline V gene (reference sequence). V was clipped by 0 bases and J by 0 bases; unmatched bases: 7. CDR3 nucleotide sequence: TGTGCCAGCAGCCAAGAGGTCAGCGGGAGGCCGAGCACAGATACGCAGTATTTT. Protein product: CASSQEVSGRPSTDTQYF.

J is TRBJ2-5 and V is TRBV27; 7 bases are shared with TRBD1. The V gene end was trimmed by 8 bases and the J gene end by 2 bases; junction bases not matched to a gene: 8. The CDR3 sequence is 14 residues long. Germline CDR1 and CDR2: MNHEY and SMNVEV (reference sequence). The CDR3 DNA follows: TGTGCCAGCGGTCCCGGGACAGAGCAAGAGACCCAGTACTTC. Its translation is CASGPGTEQETQYF.

J is TRBJ1-4 and V is TRBV19, with D uncertain. V was shortened by 10 bases and J by 8 bases, with 14 bases between the two germline ends. The CDR3 has 12 amino acids. In germline, CDR1 is LNHDA, CDR2 SQIVND (reference sequence). The CDR3 spells CATEDLGEKLFF. The CDR3 DNA follows: TGTGCCACCGAGGACTTGGGAGAAAAACTGTTTTTT.

The chain is built from TRBV11-2 and TRBJ2-7; unclear D gene. V lost 2 bases and J 5 bases, leaving 16 bases between the germline ends. Per germline, CDR1 SGHAT and CDR2 FQNNGV. The CDR3 is 15 residues long. The CDR3 loop is CASSLSVGLGDEQYF. Here the CDR3 DNA reads TGTGCCAGCAGCTTATCGGTGGGCTTAGGCGACGAGCAGTACTTC.

This chain connects TRBV5-4 to TRBJ2-1; D is perhaps TRBD1 (5 bases). Germline CDR1 is SGHNT and CDR2 is YYREEE (reference sequence). Deletions cut 3 bases from V and 8 bases from J, with 12 bases between. CDR3 length equals 13 residues. The CDR3 spells CASSWGPTDEQFF. The CDR3 DNA is TGTGCCAGCAGCTGGGGCCCCACCGATGAGCAGTTCTTC.